The 27 T cell receptor beta chains reported below all come from one sample, sequenced in a study of T-cell memory formation after mild COVID-19. MiXCR was run by TCRdb on the 5' RACE reads, yielding one entry per CDR3 protein. The top ten clones hold approximately 3% of a sample with under 250,000 distinct CDR3 sequences, roughly a tenth of them seen once. Sequencing was carried out using PBMCs or a T cell subset sorted from them (not recorded which). All receptors come from a man aged 18 to 29 who had mild COVID-19 (a few samples of this study predate the infection). Cell type and time point are not known.

This clonotype was found a few times. The chain has TRBV7-9 and TRBJ1-6, with no clear D. V was cut by 5 bases and J by 1 base, with 6 bases left in between. The CDR3 spans 14 residues. Germline CDR1 reads SEHNR; CDR2 reads FQNEAQ (reference sequence). The CDR3 sequence: CASSLNSYNSPLHF. In DNA, the CDR3 is TGTGCCAGCAGCCTCAATTCCTATAATTCACCCCTCCACTTT.

In its sample, this clonotype was seen a few times. The V gene is TRBV29-1, the J gene TRBJ1-1; 8 bases fit TRBD1. Looked up from germline, CDR1 is SQVTM and CDR2 is ANQGSEA. The CDR3 extends over 13 amino acids. Losses at the gene ends were 5 bases for V and 8 bases for J; bases not matched to a gene: 10. DNA for the CDR3: TGCAGCGTTACCCGGGACAGGCGCCAGGAAGCTTTCTTT. Its translation is CSVTRDRRQEAFF.

This clonotype occurred a few times. V and J are TRBV28 and TRBJ1-1; 7 bases map to TRBD1. The CDR3 has 14 amino acids. The trim removed 6 bases at V and 10 bases at J, leaving 14 bases unmatched. Germline CDR1 reads MDHEN; CDR2 reads SYDVKM. Here the CDR3 reads CASSITSGGAVAFF. The CDR3 nucleotides read TGTGCCAGCAGCATAACATCAGGGGGAGCGGTAGCTTTCTTT. Complete variable domain (other parts from reference TRBV28 and TRBJ1-1): DVKVTQSSRYLVKRTGEKVFLECVQDMDHENMFWYRQDPGLGLRLIYFSYDVKMKEKGDIPEGYSVSREKKERFSLILESASTNQTSMYLCASSITSGGAVAFFGQGTRLTVV.

The V gene is TRBV12-3 or TRBV12-4, the J gene TRBJ2-3; D may match TRBD1 or TRBD2 (6 bases each). This CDR3 has 13 residues. Trimming took off 4 bases at V and 5 bases at J, with 10 bases between the two ends. As DNA, the CDR3 is TGTGCCAGCAGTTGGGGGGCCTTAGATACGCAGTATTTT. This encodes CASSWGALDTQYF.

This chain links TRBV12-3 or TRBV12-4 with TRBJ2-1, with 8 nucleotides matching TRBD2. Trimming took 7 bases from V and 4 from J; bases not matched to a gene: 12. The CDR3 has 16 amino acids. The CDR3 is CASKDVGSGAYNEQFF. The CDR3 DNA sequence: TGTGCCAGCAAAGATGTGGGTAGCGGGGCTTACAATGAGCAGTTCTTC.

This clonotype showed up just a few times. The chain uses TRBV7-2 and TRBJ2-6; 10 bases map to TRBD1. Germline CDR1 and CDR2: SGHTA and FQGNSA. CDR3 length equals 17 residues. J lost 4 bases, V lost 5 bases, and 8 bases had no gene match. The CDR3 DNA follows: TGTGCCAGCAGCGGCCGGGACAGGGGTACAGGGGCCAACGTCCTGACTTTC. Its translation: CASSGRDRGTGANVLTF. Full variable domain (missing parts from reference TRBV7-2 and TRBJ2-6): GAGVSQSPSNKVTEKGKDVELRCDPISGHTALYWYRQSLGQGLEFLIYFQGNSAPDKSGLPSDRFSAERTGGSVSTLTIQRTQQEDSAVYLCASSGRDRGTGANVLTFGAGSRLTVL.

This rearrangement joins TRBV4-3 to TRBJ1-2; D is uncertain. V lost 3 bases, J lost 2 bases, and 10 bases lay in between. Germline assignment: CDR1 LGHNA and CDR2 YSLEER. The CDR3 contains 14 residues. This CDR3 is CASSHRRGNYGYTF. The CDR3 DNA is TGCGCCAGCAGCCACAGGCGGGGAAACTATGGCTACACCTTC.

The rearrangement uses TRBV6-2 or TRBV6-3 and TRBJ2-3; the D gene is possibly TRBD2 (5 bases). The germline V gene encodes CDR1 MNHEY and CDR2 SVGEGT. V was cut by 6 bases and J by 7 bases, with 8 bases left in between. The CDR3 is 11 amino acids. CDR3 DNA sequence: TGTGCCAGCAGCGGGGTGTATACGCAGTATTTT. Translating it yields CASSGVYTQYF.

This sequence joins TRBV12-3 or TRBV12-4 and TRBJ1-1; D unclear. This CDR3 has 13 residues. Trimming left V 6 bases short and J 1 base short, with 9 bases between. For the CDR3, the DNA is TGTGCCAGCAGCCCTACCGAGAACACTGAAGCTTTCTTT. This encodes CASSPTENTEAFF.

Turning to this clonotype: A much larger clonotype is one base distant, so this may be a read error. CDR3 amino acids: CASSLIAGEETQYF. As DNA, the CDR3 is TGTGCCAGCAGCTTAATAGCGGGGGAAGAGACCCAGTACTTC. The chain has TRBV7-3 and TRBJ2-5; 9 positions agree with TRBD2. The V and J ends lost 1 base and 3 bases, in that order; junction bases with no gene match: 0. Germline assignment: CDR1 SGHTA and CDR2 FQGTGA. This CDR3 contains 14 residues.

This clonotype showed up many times. The chain couples TRBV7-9 to TRBJ2-1; D is ambiguous. Germline-derived CDR1 and CDR2 are SEHNR and FQNEAQ (reference sequence). This CDR3 region has 11 residues. The V gene lost 4 bases and the J gene lost 8 bases, with 6 bases spanning the gap. The CDR3 protein is CASSSRHEQFF. The CDR3 DNA sequence: TGTGCCAGCAGCTCCCGTCATGAGCAGTTCTTC.

This clonotype was observed a handful of times. The V and J genes are TRBV5-6 and TRBJ2-3, with TRBD2 matching over 9 bases. The CDR3 consists of 16 residues. Looked up from germline, CDR1 is SGHDT and CDR2 is YYEEEE. V shed 3 bases and J 4 bases; nucleotides not matched to a gene: 9. This chain's CDR3 is CASSWGRGRAADTQYF. CDR3 DNA: TGTGCCAGCAGCTGGGGGCGCGGGAGGGCGGCAGATACGCAGTATTTT.

The CDR3 reads CASSLDMGNQPQHF. The CDR3 nucleotides read TGTGCCAGCAGCTTAGATATGGGCAATCAGCCCCAGCATTTT. The chain employs TRBV7-8 and TRBJ1-5; D gene ambiguous. This CDR3 has 14 amino acids. V lost 1 base, J lost 2 bases, and 6 bases lay in between. From germline, CDR1 is SGHVS and CDR2 FQNEAQ.

This chain uses TRBV5-1 with TRBJ2-1; 8 bases match TRBD1. This CDR3 contains 13 residues. J gave up 8 bases and V 1 base, and 2 bases lay outside the gene matches. Germline CDR1 reads SGHRS; CDR2 reads YFSETQ. The CDR3 DNA reads as TGCGCCAGCAGCTTGCCAGGGGGCCATGAGCAGTTCTTC. This gives the protein CASSLPGGHEQFF.

J is TRBJ1-4 and V is TRBV9, with D possibly matching TRBD1 (6 bases). Germline V gene sequence: CDR1 SGDLS, CDR2 YYNGEE. Trimming removed 5 bases from V and 6 bases from J, with 14 bases in between. CDR3 length equals 14 residues. CDR3: CASSAGGRHEKLFF. The DNA of the CDR3 is TGTGCCAGCAGTGCCGGGGGGCGCCATGAAAAACTGTTTTTT.

This clonotype was counted between two and nine times. This sequence joins TRBV15 and TRBJ2-7; D may be TRBD2 (6 bases). Trimming stripped 0 bases from V and 2 bases from J, with 20 bases between. Germline-derived CDR1 and CDR2 are LNHNV and YYDKDF (reference sequence). This CDR3 comprises 18 residues. The CDR3 DNA reads as TGTGCCACCAGCAGAGATCGCCGGGGGAACGAACCTCCCTACGAGCAGTACTTC. Translation: CATSRDRRGNEPPYEQYF. Looking up the rest from reference TRBV15 and TRBJ2-7 gives the full variable domain: DAMVIQNPRYQVTQFGKPVTLSCSQTLNHNVMYWYQQKSSQAPKLLFHYYDKDFNNEADTPDNFQSRRPNTSFCFLDIRSPGLGDTAMYLCATSRDRRGNEPPYEQYFGPGTRLTVT.

The rearrangement joins TRBV20-1 to TRBJ1-1; D gene unclear. The V gene's germline CDR1 is DFQATT and CDR2 SNEGSKA (reference sequence). V lost 5 bases, J lost 9 bases, and 16 bases lay in between. The length of the CDR3 is 12 residues. The CDR3 region has the DNA TGCAGTGCTGGTGGACGTACTTGGAAAGCTTTCTTT. Its protein is CSAGGRTWKAFF.

This clonotype has only a few counts. The rearrangement links TRBV2 to TRBJ1-1, with D possibly matching TRBD1 (5 bases). The CDR3 is 13 residues long. The V end was cut by 6 bases, the J end by 1 base, with 9 bases between. CDR1 SNHLY and CDR2 FYNNEI come from the germline V gene. CDR3 nucleotide sequence: TGTGCCAGCAGGCCGGACACGAACACTGAAGCTTTCTTT. It is translated as CASRPDTNTEAFF. Drawing the rest from reference TRBV2 and TRBJ1-1, the complete variable domain is EPEVTQTPSHQVTQMGQEVILRCVPISNHLYFYWYRQILGQKVEFLVSFYNNEISEKSEIFDDQFSVERPDGSNFTLKIRSTKLEDSAMYFCASRPDTNTEAFFGQGTRLTVV.

The table lists this clonotype with a few counts. The junction does not match germline at one end; this may be a read error. The gene calls are TRBV2 and TRBJ2-1, with 11 bases identical to TRBD2. CDR3 length equals 16 residues. Germline CDR1 is SNHLY and CDR2 is FYNNEI. The CDR3 nucleotides read TGTGCCAGCAGAGCCGGGACTAGCGGCCACTACAGTGAGCAGTTCTTC. This sequence encodes CASRAGTSGHYSEQFF.

The V gene is TRBV4-3, the J gene TRBJ1-6; TRBD1 agrees at 7 bases. From germline, CDR1 is LGHNA and CDR2 YSLEER. This CDR3 spans 15 amino acids. V was clipped by 0 bases and J by 9 bases; unmatched bases: 5. In DNA form, the CDR3 reads TGCGCCAGCAGCCAAGACAGGGCAGGGGGTTCACCCCTCCACTTT. It specifies CASSQDRAGGSPLHF.

This clonotype was seen more than once but under ten times. The chain combines TRBV7-2 with TRBJ2-2; D uncertain. Trimming cost V 1 base and J 7 bases, with 7 bases left between them. Germline CDR1 SGHTA, CDR2 FQGNSA. The CDR3 totals 13 residues. CDR3 in DNA: TGTGCCAGCAGCTTAGTTTTTATCGGGGAGCTGTTTTTT. It codes for CASSLVFIGELFF.

This clonotype was seen more than once but under ten times. V gene TRBV19 combines with J gene TRBJ2-5, with 7 positions matching TRBD1. V dropped 9 bases and J dropped 2; count of bases not matched to a gene: 15. The CDR3 loop spans 16 amino acids. In germline, CDR1 is LNHDA, CDR2 SQIVND (reference sequence). The CDR3 loop is CASSQPRDREQETQYF. The DNA for the CDR3 is TGTGCCAGCAGTCAGCCGCGTGACAGGGAACAAGAGACCCAGTACTTC. Full variable domain (outside the CDR3, taken from reference TRBV19 and TRBJ2-5): DGGITQSPKYLFRKEGQNVTLSCEQNLNHDAMYWYRQDPGQGLRLIYYSQIVNDFQKGDIAEGYSVSREKKESFPLTVTSAQKNPTAFYLCASSQPRDREQETQYFGPGTRLLVL.

The J gene is TRBJ2-7, the V gene TRBV27; D call uncertain. This CDR3 has 13 amino acids. CDR1 and CDR2 from the germline V gene are MNHEY and SMNVEV (reference sequence). Trimming took 0 bases from V and 5 from J, leaving 8 bases between them. The CDR3 here is CASSLSSLDEQYF. The CDR3, as DNA: TGTGCCAGCAGTTTATCGTCTCTCGACGAGCAGTACTTC.

This clonotype was seen ten or more times. This sequence joins TRBV5-1 and TRBJ2-1; 8 bases agree with TRBD2. Per germline, CDR1 SGHRS and CDR2 YFSETQ. Trimming removed 4 bases from V and 0 bases from J; junction bases left unmatched: 6. The CDR3 loop spans 16 amino acids. The CDR3 protein is CASSGLAGGSYNEQFF. As DNA, the CDR3 is TGCGCCAGCAGCGGGCTAGCGGGCGGCTCCTACAATGAGCAGTTCTTC.

The sample holds a few counts of this clonotype. DNA of the CDR3: TGTGCCAGCTCACCAACTCGCGGAGCGGGGGCCACAGATACGCAGTATTTT. Amino acids: CASSPTRGAGATDTQYF. V and J are TRBV18 and TRBJ2-3; 8 bases agree with TRBD2. V was clipped by 2 bases and J by 2 bases; unmatched bases: 9. CDR1 is KGHSH, CDR2 LQKENI, per germline. The CDR3 is made up of 17 amino acids.

The chain recombines TRBV6-5 with TRBJ2-7; D is perhaps TRBD2 (5 bases). CDR1 is MNHEY and CDR2 is SVGAGI in the germline V gene. With 4 bases removed from V and 4 bases from J, the gap between germline ends came to 14 bases. The CDR3 is 14 residues long. The DNA for the CDR3 is TGTGCCAGCAGTTTGGGCCTCCCGGGGTACGAGCAGTACTTC. It specifies CASSLGLPGYEQYF.

The chain is built from TRBV7-2 and TRBJ2-3, with 8 bases lining up with TRBD1. CDR1 is SGHTA and CDR2 is FQGNSA in the germline V gene. The V segment lost 4 bases and the J segment 4 bases; nucleotides outside the gene matches: 7. There are 15 residues in the CDR3. The CDR3 spells CASSSGQGYSDTQYF. The CDR3 DNA is TGTGCCAGCAGCTCCGGACAGGGATATTCAGATACGCAGTATTTT.